This T cell receptor (beta chain) came from a study of CD8+CD57+ T cells in acquired aplastic anemia. Study-wide background: Roughly 3.2 ug was the average amount of DNA from sorted CD4+ and CD8+ cells. General study points: Patient and control CD8+ Simpson's diversity was not significantly different.

Selection for sequencing was limited to patients who had shown CD8+CD57+ cell expansion by flow cytometry. As a group, the patients uniformly had severe acquired aplastic anemia. This clonotype was recorded at least ten times. The target antigen is unknown. The template used for profiling TCR beta VDJ and CDR3 was genomic DNA. TCRdb reanalysed the reads using MiXCR and keeps one entry per CDR3 protein. This table has under 150,000 distinct CDR3 sequences, almost 40% appearing once. Sequencing used sorted CD4+, CD8+, or CD8+CD57+ T cells (not recorded which) from PBMCs. The sequence was collected from a human donor with aplastic anemia.

CDR3 bases: TGCAGTGCGCGGGGACCTAGGGAGGAGCAGTACTTC. Translated, it gives CSARGPREEQYF. V usage is TRBV20-1 and J usage is TRBJ2-7, with D possibly TRBD2 on 6 matching bases. Trimming left V 6 bases short and J 7 bases short, with 16 bases between. The CDR3 has 12 amino acids. In germline, CDR1 is DFQATT, CDR2 SNEGSKA (reference sequence).